The source of this T cell receptor (beta chain) is a study of shared clonotypes between healthy human individuals. CD45RO-negative CD8 cells positively selected for CCR7 made up the naive population, which excluded terminally differentiated effector memory CD45RA+ cells. Some 30,000 T cell genomes, or 200 to 250 ng DNA, went into the sorted-subset replicate PCRs. Profiling relied on immunoSEQ multiplex PCR, and the TCRdb table lists in-frame clones only, not all of them. The table includes almost 700,000 clones, about 91% detected once. Per the germline V gene, CDR1 is SGHNT and CDR2 is YYREEE (reference sequence). This CDR3 has 16 amino acids. Between the trimmed V and J ends, which lost 0 bases and 5 bases, there was a span of 14 bases. This clone was observed a single time.

The sequence was collected from a man aged 30 to 45 in good health. Source material: naive CD8+ T cells sorted from blood. This chain links TRBV5-4 with TRBJ2-2; D is unclear. The CDR3 region has the DNA TGTGCCAGCAGCTTGGCGTCGACCCGAGTGACCGGGGAGCTGTTTTTT. It codes for CASSLASTRVTGELFF.